The 12 T cell receptor beta chains below all came from one sample that was sequenced in a study of early T cells in non-severe SARS-CoV-2 infection. MiXCR, run by TCRdb on the 5' RACE reads, gives a single entry per CDR3 protein. The sample includes approximately 74,000 distinct CDR3 sequences, more than 13% of them seen just once. Source material: whole blood. The receptor source for this set is an adult who was a healthcare worker with PCR-confirmed SARS-CoV-2 infection or an uninfected control (not recorded which).

This clonotype was counted a few times. The J gene is TRBJ1-1, the V gene TRBV3-1; tentative D call: TRBD1 (5 bases). V shed 5 bases and J shed 1 base, with 17 bases lying between them. Germline CDR1 is LGHDT and CDR2 is YNNKEL (reference sequence). CDR3 length: 16 residues. Here the CDR3 DNA reads TGTGCCAGCAGCACCTTCGCCGGGACGGAGAACACTGAAGCTTTCTTT. This gives the protein CASSTFAGTENTEAFF.

A few counts support this clonotype. The chain links TRBV7-3 to TRBJ1-6; possibly TRBD1 for D (5 bases). V lost 5 bases to trimming and J lost 7 bases, with 15 bases between them. The CDR3 spans 15 residues. In germline, CDR1 is SGHTA, CDR2 FQGTGA. This CDR3 reads CASSVLPGPNSPLHF. In nucleotides, the CDR3 is TGTGCCAGCAGCGTCCTCCCGGGGCCCAATTCACCCCTCCACTTT.

The rearrangement links TRBV6-4 to TRBJ2-3; D unclear. Germline V gives CDR1 MRHNA, CDR2 SNTAGT. Trimming left V 0 bases short and J 3 bases short, with 4 bases between. This CDR3 is built from 13 residues. CDR3 region: CASSDSETDTQYF. As DNA, the CDR3 is TGTGCCAGCAGTGACTCTGAAACAGATACGCAGTATTTT.

This clonotype has ten or more counts. The rearrangement joins TRBV20-1 to TRBJ1-6, with 9 nucleotides matching TRBD1. V was pared by 1 base and J by 18 bases, with 10 bases of the junction left unmatched. The length of the CDR3 is 13 residues. In germline, CDR1 is DFQATT, CDR2 SNEGSKA (reference sequence). The CDR3: CSARVVVGDRAHF. The CDR3 bases are TGCAGTGCTAGAGTGGTCGTGGGGGACAGGGCCCACTTT.

This clonotype was found a few times. The gene calls are TRBV4-1 and TRBJ2-1, with D possibly TRBD2 on 7 matching bases. Trimming cost V 4 bases and J 0 bases, with 22 bases left between them. The CDR3 has 19 residues. The germline gives CDR1 MGHRA, CDR2 YSYEKL. The CDR3 spells CASSLIGGPLPLSYNEQFF. CDR3 DNA sequence: TGCGCCAGCAGCCTGATCGGGGGGCCCCTGCCCCTCTCCTACAATGAGCAGTTCTTC.

This clonotype was observed a handful of times. The chain is built from TRBV12-3 or TRBV12-4 and TRBJ1-1, with D perhaps TRBD1 (6 bases). V was trimmed by 6 bases and J by 4 bases, leaving 12 bases between them. The CDR3 extends over 13 amino acids. The CDR3 DNA reads as TGTGCCAGCAGCGGAGGGGGGAGCACTGAAGCTTTCTTT. Protein: CASSGGGSTEAFF.

This clonotype has a count of ten or more. This chain links TRBV11-2 with TRBJ2-7; D remains ambiguous. Germline V gene sequence: CDR1 SGHAT, CDR2 FQNNGV. The CDR3 has 12 residues. V was pared by 3 bases and J by 1 base, with 4 bases between. The CDR3 region is CASSLGSYEQYF. CDR3 nucleotide sequence: TGTGCCAGCAGCTTGGGGTCCTACGAGCAGTACTTC.

V and J are TRBV2 and TRBJ2-3, with 9 bases aligning to TRBD2. The V gene's germline CDR1 is SNHLY and CDR2 FYNNEI. The CDR3 runs 12 residues. V was clipped by 10 bases and J by 3 bases; unmatched bases: 2. The CDR3 nucleotides read TGTGCCACGGGACTAGCTACAGATACGCAGTATTTT. Protein sequence: CATGLATDTQYF.

The chain carries TRBV11-2 and TRBJ2-3, with TRBD1 matching 7 bases. Germline V gives CDR1 SGHAT, CDR2 FQNNGV. The CDR3 has 14 residues. The V gene end was trimmed by 6 bases and the J gene end by 2 bases; junction bases not matched to a gene: 5. DNA for the CDR3: TGTGCCAGCAGTACGGGACAGAACACAGATACGCAGTATTTT. This gives the protein CASSTGQNTDTQYF.

The J gene is TRBJ2-2, the V gene TRBV2, with D perhaps matching TRBD1 (5 bases). Looked up from germline, CDR1 is SNHLY and CDR2 is FYNNEI. This CDR3 has 12 residues. Deletions cut 6 bases from V and 5 bases from J, with 7 bases between. The DNA of the CDR3 is TGTGCCAGCAGACAGGTGACCGGGGAGCTGTTTTTT. Protein product: CASRQVTGELFF.

This clonotype was recorded a few times. CDR3 nucleotides: TGTGCCAGCAGTTCCATCCGGGACTTTTTTCGAGCCAAAAACATTCAGTACTTC. This sequence encodes CASSSIRDFFRAKNIQYF. The chain has TRBV28 and TRBJ2-4; weak D call: TRBD2 (6 bases). The CDR3 covers 18 residues. V was clipped by 4 bases and J by 0 bases, with 19 bases between them. Germline loops: CDR1 MDHEN, CDR2 SYDVKM.

In this sample, this clonotype turned up a few times. This chain connects TRBV4-1 to TRBJ2-2, with 8 bases lining up with TRBD2. The V segment lost 4 bases and the J segment 1 base; nucleotides outside the gene matches: 2. This CDR3 contains 15 residues. In germline, CDR1 is MGHRA, CDR2 YSYEKL. The CDR3 region has the DNA TGCGCCAGCAGCCCGAGCGGGGGGAACACCGGGGAGCTGTTTTTT. Encoded protein: CASSPSGGNTGELFF.